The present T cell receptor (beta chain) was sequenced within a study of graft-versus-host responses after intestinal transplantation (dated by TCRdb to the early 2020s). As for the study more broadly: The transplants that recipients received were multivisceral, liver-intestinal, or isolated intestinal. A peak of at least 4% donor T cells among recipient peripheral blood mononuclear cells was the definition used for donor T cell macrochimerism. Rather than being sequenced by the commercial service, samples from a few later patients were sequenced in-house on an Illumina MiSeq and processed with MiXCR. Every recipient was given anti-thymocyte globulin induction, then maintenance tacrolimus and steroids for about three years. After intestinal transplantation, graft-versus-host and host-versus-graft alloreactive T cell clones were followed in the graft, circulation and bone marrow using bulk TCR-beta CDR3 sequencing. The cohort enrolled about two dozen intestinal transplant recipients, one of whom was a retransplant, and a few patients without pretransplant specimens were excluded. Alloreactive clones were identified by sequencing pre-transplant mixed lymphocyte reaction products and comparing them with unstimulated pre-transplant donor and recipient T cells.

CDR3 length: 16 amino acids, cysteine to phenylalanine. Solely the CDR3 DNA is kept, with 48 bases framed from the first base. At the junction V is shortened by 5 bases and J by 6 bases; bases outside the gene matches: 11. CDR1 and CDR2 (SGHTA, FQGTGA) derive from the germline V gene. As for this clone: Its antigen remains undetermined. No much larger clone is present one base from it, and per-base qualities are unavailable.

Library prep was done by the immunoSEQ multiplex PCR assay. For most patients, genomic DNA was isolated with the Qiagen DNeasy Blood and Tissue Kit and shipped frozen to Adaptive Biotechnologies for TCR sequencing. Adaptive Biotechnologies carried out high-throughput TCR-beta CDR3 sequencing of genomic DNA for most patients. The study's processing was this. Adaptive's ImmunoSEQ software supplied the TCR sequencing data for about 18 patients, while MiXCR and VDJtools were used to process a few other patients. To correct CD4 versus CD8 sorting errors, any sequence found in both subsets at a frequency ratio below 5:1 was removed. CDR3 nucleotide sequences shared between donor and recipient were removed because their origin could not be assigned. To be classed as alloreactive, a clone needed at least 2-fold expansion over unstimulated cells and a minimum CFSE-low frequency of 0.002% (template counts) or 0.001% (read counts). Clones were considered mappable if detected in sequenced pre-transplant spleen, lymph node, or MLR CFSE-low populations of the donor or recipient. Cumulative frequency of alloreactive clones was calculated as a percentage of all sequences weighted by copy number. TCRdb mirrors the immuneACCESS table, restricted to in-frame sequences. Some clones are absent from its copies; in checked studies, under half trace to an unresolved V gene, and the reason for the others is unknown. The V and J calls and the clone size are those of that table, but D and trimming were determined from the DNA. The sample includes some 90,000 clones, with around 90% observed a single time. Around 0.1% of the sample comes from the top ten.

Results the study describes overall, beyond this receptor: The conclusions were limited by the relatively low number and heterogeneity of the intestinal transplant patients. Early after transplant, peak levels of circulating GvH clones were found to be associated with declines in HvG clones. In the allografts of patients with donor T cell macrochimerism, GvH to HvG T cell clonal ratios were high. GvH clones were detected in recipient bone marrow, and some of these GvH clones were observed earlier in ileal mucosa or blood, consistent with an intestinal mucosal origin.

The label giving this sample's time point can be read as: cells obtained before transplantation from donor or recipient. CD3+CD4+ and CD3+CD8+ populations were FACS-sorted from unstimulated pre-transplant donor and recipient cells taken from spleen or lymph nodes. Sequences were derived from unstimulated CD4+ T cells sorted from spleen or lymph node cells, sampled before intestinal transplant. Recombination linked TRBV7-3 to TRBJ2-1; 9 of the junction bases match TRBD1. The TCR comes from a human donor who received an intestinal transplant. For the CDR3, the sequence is CASSLTGQGFFNEQFF. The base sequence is TGTGCCAGCAGCCTGACGGGACAGGGTTTTTTCAATGAGCAGTTCTTC.